This TCR beta chain is from a study of T-cell reconstitution after alpha-beta-depleted transplantation in children. General study points: A year had passed since transplant, and T-cell counts and diversity by then came mostly from newly produced T cells. Reported findings indicate that, about two months after transplant, alpha-beta T cells came from several hundred expanded clones, which were derived from non-depleted graft cells.

Per germline, CDR1 SNHLY and CDR2 FYNNEI. The CDR3 covers 15 residues. The V gene lost 6 bases and the J gene lost 8 bases, with 19 bases spanning the gap. Unique molecular identifiers were built into the TCRbeta library. TCRdb redid the calling of the PCR reads with MiXCR, one entry per CDR3 protein. The sample has under 7,000 distinct CDR3 sequences, over 12% seen once. This clonotype has ten or more counts. Its target is unknown. The V gene is TRBV2, the J gene TRBJ1-4; TRBD1 might be the D (5 bases). The sequence came from a boy younger than 18 with acute lymphoblastic leukemia, due to receive a stem cell transplant. Material: PBMCs, obtained before TCRalphabeta/CD19-depleted stem cell transplant. The CDR3 nucleotides read TGTGCCAGCAGCCACCCCACAGGCCACCCGGAAAAACTGTTTTTT. This sequence encodes CASSHPTGHPEKLFF.